This TCR beta chain stems from a study of blood T cells in healthy people across ages. Findings of the study overall: A greater number of naive CD4+ cells and higher diversity distinguished long-lived donors from aged donors.

The CDR3 is made up of 13 amino acids. V was pared by 8 bases and J by 5 bases, with 3 bases of the junction left unmatched. Per the germline V gene, CDR1 is MNHNY and CDR2 is SVGAGI (reference sequence). A J-beta primer mix and a sample-barcoded 5' primer were used in a second PCR of about 7 to 11 cycles. At least 3 million CDR3-containing paired-end reads were obtained per sample. From the 5' RACE reads, TCRdb called clonotypes with MiXCR, one entry per CDR3 protein. The sample lists fewer than 700,000 distinct CDR3 sequences, under 55% occurring once. This clonotype has at least ten counts. What it binds is unknown.

The chain employs TRBV6-6 and TRBJ2-1; 10 nucleotides align to TRBD2. Sequencing was done on a sample of blood. The TCR comes from a man at least 80 years old in good health. The chain's CDR3 is CASGLAGDNEQFF. The CDR3 nucleotides read TGTGCCAGCGGGCTAGCGGGAGACAATGAGCAGTTCTTC.